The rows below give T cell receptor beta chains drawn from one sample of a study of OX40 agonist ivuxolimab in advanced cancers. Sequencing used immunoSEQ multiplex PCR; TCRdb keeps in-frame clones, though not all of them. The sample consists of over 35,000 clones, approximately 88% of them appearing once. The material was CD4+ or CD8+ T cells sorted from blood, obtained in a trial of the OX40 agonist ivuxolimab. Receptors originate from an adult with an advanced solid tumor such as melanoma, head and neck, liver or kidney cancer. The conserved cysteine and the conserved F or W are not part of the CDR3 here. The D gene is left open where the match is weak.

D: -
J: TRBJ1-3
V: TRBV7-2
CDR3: ASSLRARENTIY

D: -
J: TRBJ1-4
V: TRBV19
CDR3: ASSNRGGSEKLF

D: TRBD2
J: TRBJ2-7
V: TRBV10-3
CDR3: AISEILAGASYEQY

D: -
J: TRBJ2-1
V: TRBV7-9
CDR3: ASSLVGGPDLNEQF

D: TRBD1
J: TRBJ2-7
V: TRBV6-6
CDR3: ASRSRDRSSYEQY

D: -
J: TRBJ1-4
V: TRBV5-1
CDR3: ASSLTGGAGSEKLF

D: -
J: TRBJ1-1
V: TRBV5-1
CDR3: ASSVGHRDTEAF

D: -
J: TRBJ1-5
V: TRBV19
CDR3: ASTRSGNQPQH

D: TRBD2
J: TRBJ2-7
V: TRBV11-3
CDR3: ASSWWTSGGTYEQY

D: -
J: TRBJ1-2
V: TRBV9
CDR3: ASSVGGRQREYGYT

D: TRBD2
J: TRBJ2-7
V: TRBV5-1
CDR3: ASSATSSGYEQY

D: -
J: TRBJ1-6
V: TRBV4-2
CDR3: ASSQDIGRPNSPLH

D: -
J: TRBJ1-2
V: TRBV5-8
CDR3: ASSPKSPGYT

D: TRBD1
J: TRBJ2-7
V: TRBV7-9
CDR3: ASSLDRGRYEQY

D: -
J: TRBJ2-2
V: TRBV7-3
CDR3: ASSTGPMNTGELF

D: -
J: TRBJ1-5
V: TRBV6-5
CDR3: ASSSMDQPQH

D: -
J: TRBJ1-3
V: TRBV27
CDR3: ASSLSYPSAGNTIY

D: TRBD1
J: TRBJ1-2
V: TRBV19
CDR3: ASSPSIRPGTGNYGYT